These 3 T cell receptor beta chains share one sample of origin, sequenced in a study of cytomegalovirus exposure and HLA in healthy donors. Sequenced by immunoSEQ multiplex PCR; TCRdb stores in-frame clones only, minus some. The sample shows roughly 140,000 clones, approximately 91% of them seen only once. Sequenced sample: PBMCs. The receptors shown here come from a woman aged 18-35 years in good health and CMV-seropositive.

V usage is TRBV6-1 and J usage is TRBJ1-4; 7 bases fit TRBD1. The germline V gene has CDR1 MNHNS and CDR2 SASEGT. V dropped 1 base and J dropped 7; count of bases not matched to a gene: 6. This CDR3 contains 15 residues. The CDR3 nucleotides are TGTGCCAGCAGTGAAGGTGGGGCAGGGGGTGAAAAACTGTTTTTT. Translated: CASSEGGAGGEKLFF.

This clone showed up just a few times. DNA of the CDR3: TGCGCCAGTTGTCCGGGGAGCTCCTACAATGAGCAGTTCTTC. This translates into CASCPGSSYNEQFF. The V call is TRBV5-1, the J call TRBJ2-1; D is possibly TRBD2 (5 bases). Germline loops: CDR1 SGHRS, CDR2 YFSETQ. This CDR3 region has 14 residues. V shed 8 bases and J shed 0 bases, with 12 bases lying between them.

The chain employs TRBV7-8 and TRBJ2-1, with TRBD2 identical over 11 bases. Per the germline V gene, CDR1 is SGHVS and CDR2 is FQNEAQ. The CDR3 runs 15 residues. Trimming removed 5 bases from V and 4 bases from J; junction bases left unmatched: 4. The DNA of the CDR3 is TGTGCCAGCAGCCCCGGGACTAGCGGATACAATGAGCAGTTCTTC. Translated: CASSPGTSGYNEQFF.